Below are 30 T cell receptor beta chains sequenced from a single sample in a study of T-cell memory formation after mild COVID-19. Using its own MiXCR run on the 5' RACE reads, TCRdb lists one record per CDR3 protein. The table lists more than 250,000 distinct CDR3 sequences, 15% to 20% of them singletons. The specimen was PBMCs or a T cell subset sorted from them (not recorded which). These receptor sequences come from a man younger than 35 who had mild COVID-19 (a few samples of this study predate the infection). Cell type and time point are not known.

In this sample, this clonotype turned up a few times. A junction end diverges from the germline sequence, so it may reflect a read error. The chain couples TRBV24-1 to TRBJ2-1, with 9 bases identical to TRBD1. CDR3 length: 14 residues. Germline CDR1 KGHDR, CDR2 SFDVKD. The CDR3 region is CATSDSHSSSGQGF. The CDR3, as DNA: TGTGCCACCAGTGATTCCCACTCCTCCTCGGGACAGGGCTTC.

This clonotype has at least ten counts. This chain joins TRBV15 and TRBJ2-7; TRBD2 agrees at 7 bases. The germline V gene has CDR1 LNHNV and CDR2 YYDKDF (reference sequence). The CDR3 has 15 residues. Trimming cost V 3 bases and J 4 bases; bases outside gene matches: 9. CDR3 nucleotide sequence: TGTGCCACCAGCAGGTCGGACTGGCGGGGGTACGAGCAGTACGTC. It codes for CATSRSDWRGYEQYV.

This clonotype was observed a few times. Here the CDR3 reads CASSRSSGGYQETQYF. CDR3 nucleotides: TGTGCCAGCAGCCGCTCAAGCGGGGGTTATCAAGAGACCCAGTACTTC. The chain is built from TRBV5-6 and TRBJ2-5; 8 bases agree with TRBD2. The CDR3 covers 16 residues. Germline CDR1 and CDR2: SGHDT and YYEEEE. V lost 4 bases to trimming and J lost 2 bases; unmatched junction nucleotides: 10.

V is TRBV11-2 and J is TRBJ1-2, with 8 bases fitting TRBD1. The V and J ends lost 5 bases and 8 bases, in that order; junction bases with no gene match: 10. This CDR3 is 14 amino acids long. Germline V gene data show CDR1 as SGHAT and CDR2 as FQNNGV. CDR3 nucleotide sequence: TGTGCCAGCAGCCCGACAGGGGCGAGTCGGGGCTACACCTTC. It specifies CASSPTGASRGYTF. Full variable domain (remainder filled in from reference TRBV11-2 and TRBJ1-2): EAGVAQSPRYKIIEKRQSVAFWCNPISGHATLYWYQQILGQGPKLLIQFQNNGVVDDSQLPKDRFSAERLKGVDSTLKIQPAKLEDSAVYLCASSPTGASRGYTFGSGTRLTVV.

V is TRBV12-3 or TRBV12-4 and J is TRBJ1-2; the match to TRBD1 covers 7 bases. The CDR3 extends over 14 amino acids. V was clipped by 5 bases and J by 5 bases; unmatched bases: 8. The chain's CDR3 is CASSQQTGLYGYTF. The CDR3 region has the DNA TGTGCCAGCAGTCAACAGACAGGGCTATATGGCTACACCTTC.

The table lists this clonotype with a few counts. CDR3 nucleotides: TGCGCCAGCAGCTCCGGTGGGGGCCTCTCCTACAATGAGCAGTTCTTC. It encodes CASSSGGGLSYNEQFF. V and J are TRBV5-1 and TRBJ2-1, with D possibly TRBD1 on 6 matching bases. Germline loops: CDR1 SGHRS, CDR2 YFSETQ. Trimming shortened V by 3 bases and J by 0 bases, and 13 bases separated the two germline ends. The CDR3 runs 16 residues.

This clonotype was recorded a few times. CDR3 region: CASSHRDSLNEQYF. As DNA, the CDR3 is TGTGCCAGCAGCCACCGGGACAGCCTAAACGAGCAGTACTTC. This chain connects TRBV7-9 to TRBJ2-7; TRBD1 agrees at 7 bases. The CDR3 sequence is 14 residues long. V dropped 5 bases and J dropped 5; count of bases not matched to a gene: 9. Germline values: CDR1 SEHNR, CDR2 FQNEAQ (reference sequence).

The J gene is TRBJ2-1, the V gene TRBV11-3; D remains unclear. Trimming stripped 7 bases from V and 8 bases from J, with 18 bases between. The germline gives CDR1 SGHNT, CDR2 YENEEA. The CDR3 is 14 residues long. The CDR3 DNA reads as TGTGCCAGCAAATTAGGCGACCACGACGATGAGCAGTTCTTC. Its protein product is CASKLGDHDDEQFF.

V and J are TRBV7-6 and TRBJ2-5, with 9 bases lining up with TRBD1. Losses at the gene ends were 4 bases for V and 6 bases for J; bases not matched to a gene: 9. The germline CDR1 and CDR2 sequences are SGHVS and FNYEAQ. This CDR3 has 15 amino acids. As DNA, the CDR3 is TGTGCCAGCAGCTCCGCCGGGACAGGGATACAGACCCAGTACTTC. It yields the protein CASSSAGTGIQTQYF.

This clonotype has more than one count but fewer than ten. The chain couples TRBV12-5 to TRBJ2-5, with 10 bases aligning to TRBD2. CDR1 is LGHNT and CDR2 is FRNRAP in the germline V gene. The CDR3 runs 13 residues. The V segment lost 5 bases and the J segment 5 bases; nucleotides outside the gene matches: 2. This CDR3 is CASGRGLAETQYF. In DNA, the CDR3 is TGTGCTAGTGGTCGGGGACTAGCGGAGACCCAGTACTTC.

This clonotype was found a few times. The V and J genes are TRBV7-2 and TRBJ2-6; perhaps TRBD1 as D (6 bases). Trimming removed 5 bases at V and 2 bases at J, with 22 bases between. Looked up from germline, CDR1 is SGHTA and CDR2 is FQGNSA. The CDR3 has 19 amino acids. DNA for the CDR3: TGTGCCAGCAGCCCCGGTGTACAGGGCTCGTTGGCTGGGGCCAACGTCCTGACTTTC. This gives the protein CASSPGVQGSLAGANVLTF.

This clonotype showed up just a few times. The gene calls are TRBV27 and TRBJ2-2, with unresolved D. Germline V gene sequence: CDR1 MNHEY, CDR2 SMNVEV (reference sequence). V dropped 2 bases and J dropped 5 bases, with 9 bases sitting between them. The CDR3 contains 14 residues. CDR3 loop: CASSLGDSTGELFF. As DNA, the CDR3 is TGTGCCAGCAGTTTAGGGGATTCAACCGGGGAGCTGTTTTTT.

The CDR3 nucleotides are TGTGCCACCAGTGATTCTCCGACAGGCACTGAAGCTTTCTTT. Translation gives CATSDSPTGTEAFF. This sequence joins TRBV24-1 and TRBJ1-1; tentative D call: TRBD1 (6 bases). The CDR3 is made up of 14 amino acids. The germline gives CDR1 KGHDR, CDR2 SFDVKD. The V gene lost 2 bases and the J gene lost 4 bases, with 10 bases spanning the gap.

This clonotype was detected only a few times. This chain uses TRBV29-1 with TRBJ1-1; perhaps TRBD1 as D (5 bases). Trimming pared 6 bases from V and 4 bases from J, leaving 15 bases between. Germline CDR1 SQVTM, CDR2 ANQGSEA. The CDR3 has 13 residues. The CDR3 is CSVEQGVRTEAFF. CDR3 in DNA: TGCAGCGTCGAGCAAGGGGTACGCACTGAAGCTTTCTTT.

This clonotype has ten or more counts. In DNA, the CDR3 is TGTGCCAGCAGTTTAGCCGAGGGCGCTGAAGCTTTCTTT. It codes for CASSLAEGAEAFF. V is TRBV12-3 or TRBV12-4 and J is TRBJ1-1; D is unresolved. V shed 0 bases and J shed 6 bases, with 8 bases lying between them. The CDR3 loop spans 13 amino acids.

In this sample, this clonotype turned up many times. The chain couples TRBV5-1 to TRBJ1-2, with D possibly TRBD1 on 6 matching bases. Trimming removed 0 bases at V and 3 bases at J, with 6 bases between. Per the germline V gene, CDR1 is SGHRS and CDR2 is YFSETQ. The CDR3 has 13 amino acids. In DNA form, the CDR3 reads TGCGCCAGCAGCTTGGGACAGGACTATGGCTACACCTTC. Translated, it gives CASSLGQDYGYTF.

This chain uses TRBV28 with TRBJ2-2, with 10 bases that match TRBD2. CDR1 and CDR2 (germline): MDHEN, SYDVKM. CDR3 size: 16 residues. With V trimmed by 5 bases and J by 3 bases, 6 bases remained unmatched. The CDR3 loop is CASSLGLAAYTGELFF. Written as DNA, the CDR3 is TGTGCCAGCAGTCTAGGACTAGCGGCTTACACCGGGGAGCTGTTTTTT. The complete variable domain, with remaining parts taken from reference TRBV28 and TRBJ2-2, reads DVKVTQSSRYLVKRTGEKVFLECVQDMDHENMFWYRQDPGLGLRLIYFSYDVKMKEKGDIPEGYSVSREKKERFSLILESASTNQTSMYLCASSLGLAAYTGELFFGEGSRLTVL.

The J gene is TRBJ1-1, the V gene TRBV3-1; D gene unclear. Germline V gives CDR1 LGHDT, CDR2 YNNKEL (reference sequence). Trimming removed 4 bases from V and 1 base from J, with 10 bases in between. The CDR3 spans 14 residues. The CDR3 loop reads CASSRRAENTEAFF. The CDR3 DNA reads TGTGCCAGCAGCCGGCGGGCAGAGAACACTGAAGCTTTCTTT.

This clonotype was picked up a small number of times. J is TRBJ2-3 and V is TRBV7-8; D is undetermined. Looked up from germline, CDR1 is SGHVS and CDR2 is FQNEAQ. The CDR3 contains 13 residues. The germline V and J ends were trimmed by 8 bases and 1 base, with 10 bases remaining between them. CDR3 loop: CASRLYRTDTQYF. CDR3 DNA: TGTGCCAGCCGACTTTATCGCACAGATACGCAGTATTTT.

The V and J genes are TRBV4-3 and TRBJ1-1, with D perhaps TRBD1 (5 bases). Germline V CDR1 and CDR2: LGHNA, YSLEER. The V end was cut by 4 bases, the J end by 5 bases, with 11 bases between. This CDR3 has 13 residues. The CDR3 DNA sequence: TGCGCCAGCAGCCGGGGCAGTGGGACTGAAGCTTTCTTT. The encoded protein is CASSRGSGTEAFF.

Only a few counts were recorded for this clonotype. The chain recombines TRBV7-6 with TRBJ2-1, with 9 bases aligning to TRBD1. The germline V gene encodes CDR1 SGHVS and CDR2 FNYEAQ. The V gene end was trimmed by 5 bases and the J gene end by 3 bases; junction bases not matched to a gene: 8. There are 16 residues in the CDR3. CDR3 DNA: TGTGCCAGCAGCCAACGGACAGGGGCTGTCTACAATGAGCAGTTCTTC. This translates into CASSQRTGAVYNEQFF.

This sequence joins TRBV6-5 and TRBJ2-3; D may match TRBD1 or TRBD2 (6 bases each). This CDR3 is 13 amino acids long. The ends were cut back, 5 bases at V and 2 bases at J, with 8 bases in the middle. CDR1 and CDR2 (germline): MNHEY, SVGAGI. The CDR3 reads CASSGGHTDTQYF. The CDR3 DNA reads as TGTGCCAGCAGTGGGGGGCACACAGATACGCAGTATTTT.

This chain links TRBV10-3 with TRBJ1-3; TRBD1 matches at 8 bases. V shed 8 bases, J shed 6 bases, and the junction held 6 bases outside the gene matches. The CDR3 is 13 residues long. Germline lookup yields CDR1 ENHRY and CDR2 SYGVKD. Written as DNA, the CDR3 is TGTGCCATCCACAGGGGGATCGAAAACACCATATATTTT. This gives the protein CAIHRGIENTIYF.

This clonotype was seen a few times. The CDR3 DNA follows: TGTGCCAGCAGCCAAGATAGAAAATCCGTTGGGAACACTGAAGCTTTCTTT. This gives the protein CASSQDRKSVGNTEAFF. The gene calls are TRBV3-2 and TRBJ1-1. TRBV3-2 is a pseudogene segment. CDR3 length: 17 residues.

The gene calls are TRBV7-9 and TRBJ1-1, with D possibly matching TRBD1 (6 bases). Germline V lookup: CDR1 SEHNR, CDR2 FQNEAQ (reference sequence). Trimming took off 2 bases at V and 6 bases at J, with 10 bases between the two ends. The CDR3 length is 13 residues. The CDR3 region has the DNA TGTGCCAGCAGCTTACAGGGGACTCCTGAAGCTTTCTTT. As protein: CASSLQGTPEAFF.

This clonotype came up a few times. The rearrangement joins TRBV6-1 to TRBJ2-5, with a tentative D call TRBD2 (6 bases). Trimming took off 8 bases at V and 5 bases at J, with 12 bases between the two ends. The CDR3 runs to 12 residues. Germline assignment: CDR1 MNHNS and CDR2 SASEGT. The CDR3 reads CASREGRETQYF. CDR3 coding DNA: TGTGCCAGCCGCGAGGGGAGGGAGACCCAGTACTTC.

This clonotype was found a few times. The chain is built from TRBV29-1 and TRBJ1-5, with unresolved D. V lost 2 bases and J 0 bases, leaving 5 bases between the germline ends. Germline V gene sequence: CDR1 SQVTM, CDR2 ANQGSEA. This CDR3 contains 13 residues. The CDR3: CSVEFDSNQPQHF. As DNA, the CDR3 is TGCAGCGTTGAATTCGATAGCAATCAGCCCCAGCATTTT.

A few counts support this clonotype. The rearrangement uses TRBV11-2 and TRBJ2-1, with 7 bases lining up with TRBD1. Germline-derived CDR1 and CDR2 are SGHAT and FQNNGV. CDR3 length: 13 residues. V shed 8 bases and J 5 bases; nucleotides not matched to a gene: 6. CDR3 in amino acids: CASRDRVNNEQFF. The DNA of the CDR3 is TGTGCCAGCCGTGACAGGGTTAACAATGAGCAGTTCTTC. The variable domain in full, completed from reference TRBV11-2 and TRBJ2-1, reads EAGVAQSPRYKIIEKRQSVAFWCNPISGHATLYWYQQILGQGPKLLIQFQNNGVVDDSQLPKDRFSAERLKGVDSTLKIQPAKLEDSAVYLCASRDRVNNEQFFGPGTRLTVL.

This clonotype has just a few counts. CDR3 in DNA: TGTGCCACCAGGCCGGTGGGACAGTACGGGGGCTACACCTTC. Amino acids: CATRPVGQYGGYTF. This chain joins TRBV15 and TRBJ1-2; 7 positions match TRBD1. The CDR3 has 14 amino acids. V trimming: 6 bases; J trimming: 8 bases; junction bases outside the gene matches: 12. Looked up from germline, CDR1 is LNHNV and CDR2 is YYDKDF (reference sequence).

V is TRBV9 and J is TRBJ2-1; D remains ambiguous. The CDR3 sequence is 13 residues long. V lost 0 bases, J lost 6 bases, and 7 bases lay in between. Germline CDR1 SGDLS, CDR2 YYNGEE. CDR3 residues: CASSVATGNEQFF. For the CDR3, the DNA is TGTGCCAGCAGCGTAGCTACGGGCAATGAGCAGTTCTTC. Drawing the rest from reference TRBV9 and TRBJ2-1, the complete variable domain is DSGVTQTPKHLITATGQRVTLRCSPRSGDLSVYWYQQSLDQGLQFLIQYYNGEERAKGNILERFSAQQFPDLHSELNLSSLELGDSALYFCASSVATGNEQFFGPGTRLTVL.